This T cell receptor (beta chain) stems from a study of blood T cell repertoires in COVID-19. About the study: Sites across the United States, Italy and Spain contributed samples from acute and convalescent COVID-19. PBMCs, B-cell-depleted T cells, or T cells were the source of the cDNA or gDNA that made up the material.

Germline-derived CDR1 and CDR2 are ENHRY and SYGVKD. Trimming stripped 9 bases from V and 4 bases from J, with 14 bases between. The CDR3 spans 13 residues. Original data processing: Researchers report that nucleated cell counts were estimated from reference gene primer amplification. Assay used: immunoSEQ multiplex PCR; TCRdb lists only in-frame clones, some missing. Clonal size and the V and J genes are those of that table, whereas D and trimming came from the DNA. The data show 95,000 to 110,000 clones, around 92% seen once. This chain links TRBV10-3 with TRBJ2-3; D is perhaps TRBD2 (5 bases). Sequences were obtained from peripheral blood. The receptor was derived from a man aged 35 to 55 with active or convalescent COVID-19. The chain's CDR3 is CAIKGSGADTQYF. The DNA of the CDR3 is TGTGCCATAAAAGGGAGTGGAGCAGATACGCAGTATTTT.